These T cell receptor beta chains were read from a single sample in a study of T cell responses to AZD1222 COVID-19 vaccine. The protocol was immunoSEQ multiplex PCR, while the TCRdb copy is restricted to in-frame clones and leaves out a portion. The table shows 150,000 to 200,000 clones, with around 90% occurring only once. The input for sequencing was peripheral blood, taken 28 days after the second AZD1222 dose. These TCRs come from an adult who received the AZD1222 COVID-19 vaccine. The CDR3 runs from the conserved cysteine through the conserved F or W. A D gene is named only where the DNA matches it firmly. Clone size appears in some rows only: once, few, many, or a class for an expanded clone.

clone_size	v_call	j_call	cdr3_length	d_call	cdr3_nt	cdr3_aa
-	TRBV5-5	TRBJ2-1	14	-	TGTGCCAGCAGCTTGGGGGGTAAGCTCGTAGAGCAGTTCTTC	CASSLGGKLVEQFF
once	TRBV6-1	TRBJ2-7	16	-	TGTGCCAGCAGCGAATCGGTGGGAGACTTGAACTACGAGCAGTACTTC	CASSESVGDLNYEQYF
-	TRBV18	TRBJ2-1	18	TRBD2	TGTGCCAGCTCACTAATGACCAGTAAAGGACTAGCAGGGAATGAGCAGTTCTTC	CASSLMTSKGLAGNEQFF
-	TRBV6-5	TRBJ1-5	15	-	TGTGCCAGCAGTTACTCGAAACAGAGCAATCAGCCCCAGCATTTT	CASSYSKQSNQPQHF
once	TRBV11-2	TRBJ1-1	15	-	TGTGCCAGCAGCTTAGTGGGGGTGGTAGGCACTGAAGCTTTCTTT	CASSLVGVVGTEAFF
-	TRBV6-2/TRBV6-3	TRBJ2-7	15	TRBD1	TGTGCCAGCAGTTTCAGACAGGGGATTATCTACGAGCAGTACTTC	CASSFRQGIIYEQYF
-	TRBV4-3	TRBJ2-5	17	TRBD2	TGCGCCAGCAGCCAAGGAGGAAGCGGGAGGGCCGGAGAGACCCAGTACTTC	CASSQGGSGRAGETQYF
-	TRBV6-6	TRBJ2-4	15	TRBD2	TGTGCCACCCTAGCGGGAGGTTTAGCCAAAAACATTCAGTACTTC	CATLAGGLAKNIQYF
-	TRBV28	TRBJ1-1	12	-	TGTGCCAGCACAGGCAGACAAACTGAAGCTTTCTTT	CASTGRQTEAFF
-	TRBV11-2	TRBJ2-7	15	-	TGTGCCAGCAGCGAAAGGACAGCATCTTCCTACGAGCAGTACTTC	CASSERTASSYEQYF
-	TRBV5-1	TRBJ2-5	14	-	TGCGCCAGCAGCGAATGGACGTCACAAGAGACCCAGTACTTC	CASSEWTSQETQYF
few	TRBV13	TRBJ2-2	13	-	TGTGCCAGCAGCTTCAGGCTGACCGGGGAGCTGTTTTTT	CASSFRLTGELFF
-	TRBV7-6	TRBJ2-7	16	TRBD1	TGTGCCAGCAGCTTAGCGGGACAGGGGGTCACCTACGAGCAGTACTTC	CASSLAGQGVTYEQYF
-	TRBV4-2	TRBJ2-2	17	TRBD2	TGTGCCAGCAGCCAGGTGGTGGTAGCGGGAGGGGGCGGGGAGCTGTTTTTT	CASSQVVVAGGGGELFF
-	TRBV12-3/TRBV12-4	TRBJ1-1	13	-	TGTGCCAGCAGGGGATTTATGAACACTGAAGCTTTCTTT	CASRGFMNTEAFF
-	TRBV9	TRBJ2-3	16	-	TGTGCCAGCAGCGTACTTGGCATTAAGACCACAGATACGCAGTATTTT	CASSVLGIKTTDTQYF
-	TRBV7-3	TRBJ2-1	16	TRBD2	TGTGCCAGCAGCGCCGGGACTAGACAACACTACAATGAGCAGTTCTTC	CASSAGTRQHYNEQFF
-	TRBV11-2	TRBJ2-4	13	TRBD2	TGTGCCAGCAGCCGGGGGGACAAAAACATTCAGTACTTC	CASSRGDKNIQYF